A selection of T cell receptor beta chains follows, all from one sample in a study of sequential checkpoint blockade in melanoma. TCRdb's copy holds only in-frame clones and misses some; the assay was immunoSEQ multiplex PCR. The sample records some 8,100 clones, 28% being singletons. The sequenced sample was tumor tissue (inferred from file names), obtained from a patient given nivolumab and ipilimumab in sequence. All receptors derive from a human donor with melanoma. Both conserved end residues are part of each CDR3. The D gene is left open where the match is weak. Some rows mark clone size as missing; the rest say once, few, many or name a class of expanded clone.

D: .
size: .
J: TRBJ2-3
V: TRBV19
CDR3: CASSYGLADTQYF
DNA: TGTGCCAGTAGCTATGGGTTAGCAGATACGCAGTATTTT

D: .
size: .
J: TRBJ2-3
V: TRBV19
CDR3: CASLGRFAGVADTQYF
DNA: TGTGCCAGTCTCGGACGTTTCGCAGGAGTAGCGGATACGCAGTATTTT

D: .
size: few
J: TRBJ1-5
V: TRBV4-1
CDR3: CASSQDLGNNQPQHF
DNA: TGCGCCAGCAGCCAAGATCTCGGGAACAATCAGCCCCAGCATTTT

D: .
size: few
J: TRBJ1-1
V: TRBV12-5
CDR3: CAIRFPGTTEAFF
DNA: TGTGCCATACGTTTTCCGGGGACGACTGAAGCTTTCTTT

D: .
size: many
J: TRBJ2-5
V: TRBV11-3
CDR3: CASSPEIGQLETQYF
DNA: TGTGCCAGCAGCCCAGAAATCGGGCAGTTGGAGACCCAGTACTTC

D: TRBD2
size: .
J: TRBJ2-2
V: TRBV11-3
CDR3: CASSELAGAYTGELFF
DNA: TGTGCCAGCAGCGAACTAGCGGGGGCTTATACCGGGGAGCTGTTTTTT

D: .
size: medium-sized
J: TRBJ2-7
V: TRBV6-8
CDR3: CASSPYTGPVYEQYF
DNA: TGTGCCAGCAGCCCCTATACAGGGCCTGTCTACGAGCAGTACTTC

D: .
size: few
J: TRBJ2-7
V: TRBV11-3
CDR3: CASSLRAGVYEQYF
DNA: TGTGCCAGCAGCTTGAGGGCAGGGGTCTACGAGCAGTACTTC

D: TRBD1
size: few
J: TRBJ1-1
V: TRBV28
CDR3: CASSLLTGETFF
DNA: TGTGCCAGCAGTTTGCTTACAGGGGAAACTTTCTTT

D: .
size: few
J: TRBJ2-5
V: TRBV11-3
CDR3: CASSLSRGGFETQYF
DNA: TGTGCCAGCAGCTTATCTAGGGGTGGGTTTGAGACCCAGTACTTC

D: .
size: .
J: TRBJ2-3
V: TRBV11-3
CDR3: CASSQGFWGRGTDTQYF
DNA: TGTGCCAGCAGCCAGGGGTTTTGGGGGAGGGGGACAGATACGCAGTATTTT

D: .
size: .
J: TRBJ2-6
V: TRBV9
CDR3: CASSPRGGFGANVLTF
DNA: TGTGCCAGCAGCCCGCGAGGGGGGTTTGGGGCCAACGTCCTGACTTTC

D: TRBD2
size: .
J: TRBJ2-2
V: TRBV19
CDR3: CASSISSTSAFSGELFF
DNA: TGTGCCAGTAGTATTTCCTCGACTAGCGCCTTCTCCGGGGAGCTGTTTTTT

D: .
size: .
J: TRBJ1-4
V: TRBV19
CDR3: CASSIGTVEHLMKGLFF
DNA: TGTGCCAGTAGTATTGGGACGGTAGAACATTTAATGAAAGGTCTGTTTTTT

D: TRBD2
size: few
J: TRBJ2-3
V: TRBV7-7
CDR3: CASSPGLASDTQYF
DNA: TGTGCTAGCAGCCCTGGACTAGCCAGTGATACGCAGTATTTT

D: .
size: medium-sized
J: TRBJ2-7
V: TRBV9
CDR3: CASNRFGGVGSEQYF
DNA: TGTGCCAGCAACAGATTCGGAGGAGTCGGGTCCGAGCAGTACTTC

D: TRBD1
size: .
J: TRBJ1-1
V: TRBV30
CDR3: CAWSARGFTEAFF
DNA: TGTGCCTGGAGTGCCAGGGGGTTCACTGAAGCTTTCTTT

D: TRBD1
size: few
J: TRBJ1-1
V: TRBV6-8
CDR3: CASVQQGVNTEAFF
DNA: TGTGCCAGCGTTCAACAGGGGGTTAACACTGAAGCTTTCTTT

D: .
size: few
J: TRBJ1-3
V: TRBV6-8
CDR3: CASSYEGVAGNTIYF
DNA: TGTGCCAGCAGTTACGAAGGGGTTGCTGGAAACACCATATATTTT

D: .
size: few
J: TRBJ1-5
V: TRBV23-1
CDR3: CASSLKGSGNQPQHF
DNA: TGCGCCAGCAGCTTAAAGGGATCCGGCAATCAGCCCCAGCATTTT

D: .
size: .
J: TRBJ2-2
V: TRBV6-8
CDR3: CASTITGPIGGELFF
DNA: TGTGCCAGCACCATAACAGGCCCGATCGGCGGGGAGCTGTTTTTT

D: .
size: .
J: TRBJ2-7
V: TRBV6-8
CDR3: CASRGYTGVIQDYEQYF
DNA: TGTGCCAGCAGGGGCTATACGGGAGTGATCCAGGACTACGAGCAGTACTTC

D: .
size: few
J: TRBJ2-3
V: TRBV11-3
CDR3: CASSLGGGPYTDTQYF
DNA: TGTGCCAGCAGCTTAGGGGGGGGGCCATACACAGATACGCAGTATTTT

D: TRBD2
size: .
J: TRBJ2-2
V: TRBV4-1
CDR3: CASSQDPLADVAGELFF
DNA: TGCGCCAGCAGCCAAGATCCCCTAGCGGACGTCGCCGGGGAGCTGTTTTTT

D: .
size: many
J: TRBJ2-3
V: TRBV11-3
CDR3: CASCITGRTTSTDTQYF
DNA: TGTGCCAGCTGTATAACAGGGAGGACCACTAGCACAGATACGCAGTATTTT

D: TRBD1
size: .
J: TRBJ2-7
V: TRBV30
CDR3: CAWSGGGGAGSYEQYF
DNA: TGTGCCTGGAGTGGAGGGGGCGGTGCCGGTTCTTACGAGCAGTACTTC

D: TRBD2
size: few
J: TRBJ2-5
V: TRBV11-3
CDR3: CASSLMGSSGETQYF
DNA: TGTGCCAGCAGCTTAATGGGGTCTAGCGGAGAGACCCAGTACTTC

D: .
size: once
J: TRBJ1-6
V: TRBV25-1
CDR3: CASSRTGDSPLHF
DNA: TGTGCCAGCAGTAGGACGGGGGATTCACCCCTCCACTTT

D: .
size: .
J: TRBJ1-5
V: TRBV6-8
CDR3: CASSPGGLNQPQHF
DNA: TGTGCCAGCAGTCCGGGAGGCCTCAATCAGCCCCAGCATTTT

D: .
size: .
J: TRBJ2-5
V: TRBV6-8
CDR3: CASSKGGIETQYF
DNA: TGTGCCAGCAGTAAAGGGGGGATAGAGACCCAGTACTTC

D: TRBD1
size: .
J: TRBJ2-2
V: TRBV5-1
CDR3: CASSLAQGAGELFF
DNA: TGCGCCAGCAGCTTGGCCCAGGGGGCCGGGGAGCTGTTTTTT

D: TRBD2
size: .
J: TRBJ2-3
V: TRBV19
CDR3: CASSIGTRGRTDTQYF
DNA: TGTGCCAGTAGTATAGGGACTAGGGGCCGCACAGATACGCAGTATTTT

D: .
size: .
J: TRBJ2-1
V: TRBV19
CDR3: CASTPRPPNSPYNEQFF
DNA: TGTGCCAGTACCCCTCGGCCCCCCAATTCTCCCTACAATGAGCAGTTCTTC

D: .
size: .
J: TRBJ2-7
V: TRBV5-1
CDR3: CASSPPRGTYEQYF
DNA: TGCGCCAGCAGCCCGCCGAGGGGCACCTACGAGCAGTACTTC

D: .
size: .
J: TRBJ1-5
V: TRBV1
CDR3: CASSQDGGVASQPQHF
DNA: TGCGCCAGCAGCCAAGATGGGGGGGTGGCGAGTCAGCCCCAGCATTTT

D: .
size: few
J: TRBJ1-1
V: TRBV18
CDR3: CASSPMANTEAFF
DNA: TGTGCCAGCTCACCGATGGCCAACACTGAAGCTTTCTTT

D: .
size: medium-sized
J: TRBJ1-5
V: TRBV6-8
CDR3: CASSYRRGNQPQHF
DNA: TGTGCCAGCAGTTACAGGAGGGGCAATCAGCCCCAGCATTTT

D: .
size: few
J: TRBJ2-7
V: TRBV9
CDR3: CAGNRNTAYEQYF
DNA: TGTGCCGGCAACCGGAACACTGCCTACGAGCAGTACTTC

D: .
size: many
J: TRBJ2-2
V: TRBV11-3
CDR3: CASSLDGRNTGELFF
DNA: TGTGCCAGCAGCTTGGACGGACGGAACACCGGGGAGCTGTTTTTT

D: .
size: many
J: TRBJ2-3
V: TRBV9
CDR3: CASSVEGLTTDTQYF
DNA: TGTGCCAGCAGCGTAGAGGGACTTACCACAGATACGCAGTATTTT

D: .
size: .
J: TRBJ2-3
V: TRBV15
CDR3: CATSRDPSGSGDTQYF
DNA: TGTGCCACCAGCAGAGATCCCTCAGGGAGTGGAGATACGCAGTATTTT

D: TRBD2
size: .
J: TRBJ2-1
V: TRBV19
CDR3: CASSIVAGQTYNEQFF
DNA: TGTGCCAGTAGTATAGTAGCGGGCCAAACCTACAATGAGCAGTTCTTC

D: TRBD2
size: few
J: TRBJ2-5
V: TRBV30
CDR3: CAWSPPPGRETQYF
DNA: TGTGCCTGGAGTCCCCCCCCCGGGAGGGAGACCCAGTACTTC

D: TRBD2
size: .
J: TRBJ2-1
V: TRBV10-3
CDR3: CAISGIEERTSGRSSYNEQFF
DNA: TGTGCCATCAGTGGTATCGAAGAAAGGACTAGCGGGAGGAGCTCCTACAATGAGCAGTTCTTC

D: TRBD1
size: few
J: TRBJ2-5
V: TRBV25-1
CDR3: CASRDRGLQETQYF
DNA: TGTGCCAGCAGGGACAGGGGGCTTCAAGAGACCCAGTACTTC

D: TRBD2
size: .
J: TRBJ2-1
V: TRBV19
CDR3: CASSTGLAGVNEQFF
DNA: TGTGCCAGTAGTACGGGATTAGCGGGAGTAAATGAGCAGTTCTTC

D: TRBD2
size: .
J: TRBJ2-3
V: TRBV19
CDR3: CASSMKGLAGEFDTQYF
DNA: TGTGCCAGTAGTATGAAAGGACTAGCGGGAGAATTTGATACGCAGTATTTT

D: .
size: .
J: TRBJ2-1
V: TRBV19
CDR3: CASSEPGRVNEQFF
DNA: TGTGCCAGTAGTGAACCGGGACGAGTGAATGAGCAGTTCTTC

D: .
size: many
J: TRBJ1-2
V: TRBV7-6
CDR3: CASSLSGPGGYGYTF
DNA: TGTGCCAGCAGCTTATCAGGGCCGGGCGGCTATGGCTACACCTTC

D: .
size: few
J: TRBJ1-4
V: TRBV18
CDR3: CASSPDGVTISFF
DNA: TGTGCCAGCTCACCCGACGGGGTGACCATCTCGTTTTTT

D: TRBD1
size: medium-sized
J: TRBJ1-4
V: TRBV19
CDR3: CASSMGQGDEKLFF
DNA: TGTGCCAGTAGTATGGGACAGGGAGATGAAAAACTGTTTTTT

D: TRBD1
size: many
J: TRBJ1-1
V: TRBV11-3
CDR3: CASSTTGEGTEAFF
DNA: TGTGCCAGCAGCACGACAGGGGAAGGGACTGAAGCTTTCTTT

D: .
size: .
J: TRBJ2-3
V: TRBV5-1
CDR3: CASRFTRLVPDTQYF
DNA: TGCGCCAGCAGGTTTACTCGACTGGTACCAGATACGCAGTATTTT

D: TRBD1
size: few
J: TRBJ1-6
V: TRBV6-8
CDR3: CASSYSIQGVLYNSPLHF
DNA: TGTGCCAGCAGTTACTCGATCCAGGGGGTGCTTTATAATTCACCCCTCCACTTT